Detailed here is one T cell receptor (beta chain). The length of the CDR3 is 13 residues. With 2 bases clipped from V and 7 bases from J, the junction kept 5 bases outside the gene matches. Germline-derived CDR1 and CDR2 are SGHRS and YFSETQ. The sample comes from a study of blood T cell repertoires in COVID-19. This table comes from immunoSEQ multiplex PCR, and its TCRdb copy is limited to in-frame clones, with some not included. The sample yields 70,000 to 95,000 clones, approximately 93% seen once. The source material was peripheral blood. V and J are TRBV5-1 and TRBJ1-2; 7 nucleotides match TRBD1. This sequence originates from a man between 50 and 59 years old with COVID-19, enrolled during active disease. The CDR3 region has the DNA TGCGCCAGCAGCTTACAGGGGAATGGTGGCTACACCTTC. It codes for CASSLQGNGGYTF.